One and the same sample provided the 6 T cell receptor beta chains below, sequenced in a study of blood T cell repertoires in COVID-19. Repertoires were generated with immunoSEQ multiplex PCR, while TCRdb's copy carries only in-frame clones and drops some. The data hold almost 250,000 clones, with around 88% observed a single time. The sample comprised PBMCs or T cells enriched from blood (not recorded which). These TCRs come from a young woman who had recovered from COVID-19.

The J gene is TRBJ2-6, the V gene TRBV7-9, with D uncertain. This CDR3 region has 15 residues. Trimming shortened V by 5 bases and J by 0 bases, and 8 bases separated the two germline ends. Germline lookup yields CDR1 SEHNR and CDR2 FQNEAQ (reference sequence). The CDR3 here is CASSLTGSGANVLTF. The DNA of the CDR3 is TGTGCCAGCAGCCTAACCGGCTCTGGGGCCAACGTCCTGACTTTC.

This rearrangement joins TRBV6-6 to TRBJ2-1; TRBD2 matches at 10 bases. The CDR3 runs to 16 residues. CDR1 is MNHNY and CDR2 is SVGAGI in the germline V gene (reference sequence). The V segment lost 6 bases and the J segment 0 bases; nucleotides outside the gene matches: 5. This chain's CDR3 is CASSPLAGPSYNEQFF. The CDR3 nucleotides are TGTGCCAGCAGCCCACTAGCGGGGCCCTCCTACAATGAGCAGTTCTTC.

This chain joins TRBV5-4 and TRBJ2-3; D gene uncertain. The CDR3 sequence is 15 residues long. V was clipped by 7 bases and J by 0 bases, with 15 bases between them. Germline values: CDR1 SGHNT, CDR2 YYREEE (reference sequence). The CDR3 loop is CASGPGISSTDTQYF. In DNA, the CDR3 is TGTGCCAGCGGTCCAGGAATTTCTAGCACAGATACGCAGTATTTT.

This chain connects TRBV7-2 to TRBJ1-2, with 9 bases fitting TRBD1. The germline V gene encodes CDR1 SGHTA and CDR2 FQGNSA. This CDR3 region has 15 residues. V lost 4 bases to trimming and J lost 6 bases; unmatched junction nucleotides: 9. The CDR3 reads CASSYGQGIINGYTF. In DNA form, the CDR3 reads TGTGCCAGCAGCTACGGACAGGGGATTATTAATGGCTACACCTTC.

The genes are TRBV12-3 or TRBV12-4 and TRBJ1-1; D unresolved. V was shortened by 3 bases and J by 5 bases, with 4 bases between the two germline ends. This CDR3 is 11 amino acids long. The CDR3 coding sequence is TGTGCCAGCAGTTTGCGGACTGAAGCTTTCTTT. Its protein is CASSLRTEAFF.

This chain links TRBV11-3 with TRBJ2-7; 8 bases fit TRBD2. Trimming cost V 0 bases and J 6 bases; bases outside gene matches: 4. The CDR3 is made up of 14 amino acids. Germline CDR1 SGHNT, CDR2 YENEEA. CDR3 amino acids: CASSLDGTRGEQYF. For the CDR3, the DNA is TGTGCCAGCAGCTTAGATGGGACTAGAGGCGAGCAGTACTTC.